The 29 T cell receptor beta chains below all came from one sample that was sequenced in a study of CD8 T cells in Susac syndrome. A quantity of roughly 0.5 to 1 ug RNA underwent reverse transcription using random hexamers. TCRdb used MiXCR to reprocess the immunoSEQ multiplex PCR reads, holding one entry per CDR3 protein. Of about 120,000 distinct CDR3 sequences detected, around 94% appear once; the ten largest clones hold 0.095% to 0.1%. Sequencing was performed on CD4+ T cells from PBMCs. Receptor source: a human donor in good health.

The rearrangement uses TRBV19 and TRBJ2-1; 8 nucleotides agree with TRBD2. The CDR3 totals 14 residues. Germline CDR1 LNHDA, CDR2 SQIVND (reference sequence). After removal of 1 base from V and 6 bases from J, the junction contained 2 bases not matched to a gene. The CDR3 DNA is TGTGCCAGTAGTATAGGGCTAGCGGGCAATGAGCAGTTCTTC. Its translation: CASSIGLAGNEQFF.

This sequence joins TRBV7-9 and TRBJ2-7; D perhaps matches TRBD2 (7 bases). Germline values: CDR1 SEHNR, CDR2 FQNEAQ (reference sequence). There are 15 residues in the CDR3. Trimming left V 3 bases short and J 0 bases short, with 12 bases between. CDR3 region: CASSFAGARSYEQYF. The DNA of the CDR3 is TGTGCCAGCAGCTTTGCGGGGGCGCGCTCCTACGAGCAGTACTTC.

J is TRBJ1-5 and V is TRBV6-1; the D gene is possibly TRBD1 (6 bases). Germline CDR1 reads MNHNS; CDR2 reads SASEGT. The V end was cut by 4 bases, the J end by 5 bases, with 15 bases between. The CDR3 covers 15 residues. The CDR3: CASSAHMDSYQPQHF. The CDR3 nucleotides read TGTGCCAGCAGTGCTCACATGGACAGCTATCAGCCCCAGCATTTT.

The chain recombines TRBV18 with TRBJ1-1; no reliable D call. The CDR3 spans 15 residues. Germline-derived CDR1 and CDR2 are KGHSH and LQKENI. V gave up 0 bases and J gave up 5 bases, with 13 bases separating them. The CDR3 DNA follows: TGTGCCAGCTCACCACCGGGTGGAGGAAGAACTGAAGCTTTCTTT. Translated, it gives CASSPPGGGRTEAFF.

V gene TRBV30 combines with J gene TRBJ1-5; possible D gene TRBD1, 6 bases. The germline gives CDR1 GTSNPN, CDR2 SVGIG (reference sequence). Between the trimmed V and J ends, which lost 4 bases and 13 bases, there was a span of 17 bases. The CDR3 is 12 amino acids. CDR3 coding DNA: TGTGCCTGGACCCAACCGGGGGCGATACAGCATTTT. It specifies CAWTQPGAIQHF.

The gene calls are TRBV11-2 and TRBJ2-1; the D is unclear. The V gene's germline CDR1 is SGHAT and CDR2 FQNNGV. V gave up 4 bases and J gave up 1 base, with 14 bases separating them. CDR3 length: 16 amino acids. CDR3 bases: TGTGCCAGCAGCTCATCTTTCTCCCTATCCTACAATGAGCAGTTCTTC. Amino acid sequence: CASSSSFSLSYNEQFF.

V gene TRBV10-3 combines with J gene TRBJ2-5; 8 nucleotides align to TRBD2. V was clipped by 0 bases and J by 1 base; unmatched bases: 4. Germline loops: CDR1 ENHRY, CDR2 SYGVKD. This CDR3 region has 16 residues. The CDR3 DNA reads as TGTGCCATCAGTGAGTCGGTGACTAGCGCCCAAGAGACCCAGTACTTC. It is translated as CAISESVTSAQETQYF.

V is TRBV7-9 and J is TRBJ2-7; TRBD2 matches at 9 bases. Germline loops: CDR1 SEHNR, CDR2 FQNEAQ (reference sequence). With 3 bases clipped from V and 6 bases from J, the junction kept 3 bases outside the gene matches. The CDR3 spans 13 residues. The chain's CDR3 is CASSFSGSGEQYF. DNA of the CDR3: TGTGCCAGCAGCTTTAGCGGGAGTGGCGAGCAGTACTTC.

V and J are TRBV5-4 and TRBJ2-1; a weak D match, TRBD1 (6 bases). Trimming cost V 2 bases and J 6 bases, with 15 bases left between them. The CDR3 is made up of 15 amino acids. Germline V gene lookup returns CDR1 SGHNT and CDR2 YYREEE (reference sequence). The CDR3: CASSLFSGAANEQFF. The CDR3 DNA reads TGTGCCAGCAGCTTATTTTCAGGGGCGGCCAATGAGCAGTTCTTC.

This chain joins TRBV9 and TRBJ2-1; D perhaps matches TRBD2 (5 bases). This CDR3 region has 13 residues. Germline V gene lookup returns CDR1 SGDLS and CDR2 YYNGEE. The germline V and J ends were trimmed by 3 bases and 2 bases, with 6 bases remaining between them. The CDR3 loop reads CASSAGTYNEQFF. The CDR3 region has the DNA TGTGCCAGCAGCGCCGGGACCTACAATGAGCAGTTCTTC.

The J gene is TRBJ2-5, the V gene TRBV7-2; 12 positions agree with TRBD2. Trimming at V came to 5 bases and at J to 6 bases, leaving 4 bases not matched to a gene. In germline, CDR1 is SGHTA, CDR2 FQGNSA. The CDR3 is made up of 14 amino acids. CDR3 bases: TGTGCCAGCAGCCTTACTAGCGGGAGGAAGACCCAGTACTTC. It codes for CASSLTSGRKTQYF.

The V call is TRBV2, the J call TRBJ1-1; D not resolved. Germline lookup yields CDR1 SNHLY and CDR2 FYNNEI. The CDR3 sequence is 17 residues long. The V end was cut by 0 bases, the J end by 3 bases, with 17 bases between. The CDR3 DNA follows: TGTGCCAGCAGTGAAGCGAAGGTGCCCGGGGTCGACACTGAAGCTTTCTTT. Amino acids: CASSEAKVPGVDTEAFF.

The V and J genes are TRBV19 and TRBJ2-3; perhaps TRBD1 as D (5 bases). From germline, CDR1 is LNHDA and CDR2 SQIVND (reference sequence). This CDR3 spans 15 amino acids. Trimming took 9 bases from V and 0 from J, leaving 16 bases between them. CDR3 nucleotide sequence: TGTGCCAGCCTAAAGGGGCCAGGGAGCACAGATACGCAGTATTTT. It is translated as CASLKGPGSTDTQYF. Together with reference TRBV19 and TRBJ2-3, the CDR3 gives the full variable domain: DGGITQSPKYLFRKEGQNVTLSCEQNLNHDAMYWYRQDPGQGLRLIYYSQIVNDFQKGDIAEGYSVSREKKESFPLTVTSAQKNPTAFYLCASLKGPGSTDTQYFGPGTRLTVL.

The chain combines TRBV3-1 with TRBJ2-1; D is uncertain. Germline lookup yields CDR1 LGHDT and CDR2 YNNKEL (reference sequence). This CDR3 contains 14 residues. Trimming cost V 4 bases and J 4 bases, with 11 bases left between them. The chain's CDR3 is CASSPSELYNEQFF. The CDR3 DNA is TGTGCCAGCAGCCCCTCCGAATTATACAATGAGCAGTTCTTC.

The V gene is TRBV24-1, the J gene TRBJ2-1, with TRBD2 matching over 11 bases. With V trimmed by 7 bases and J by 6 bases, 7 bases remained unmatched. Germline V lookup: CDR1 KGHDR, CDR2 SFDVKD. The CDR3 runs 15 residues. Here the CDR3 reads CATSPTSGSFNEQFF. The CDR3, as DNA: TGTGCCACCAGCCCAACTAGCGGGAGTTTCAATGAGCAGTTCTTC.

The V call is TRBV12-3 or TRBV12-4, the J call TRBJ2-1; D not resolved. V was clipped by 7 bases and J by 4 bases, with 17 bases between them. This CDR3 spans 15 amino acids. The CDR3 bases are TGTGCCAGCACCCCCCGGGCGCGGAGATACAATGAGCAGTTCTTC. Protein product: CASTPRARRYNEQFF.

The table lists this clonotype with a few counts. The V call is TRBV18, the J call TRBJ2-7; 7 bases agree with TRBD1. The ends lost 6 bases at V and 3 bases at J; junction bases unmatched: 8. In germline, CDR1 is KGHSH, CDR2 LQKENI. The length of the CDR3 is 14 residues. The CDR3 DNA is TGTGCCAGCTCCAGAGGGACAGAAAGCTACGAGCAGTACTTC. Its protein is CASSRGTESYEQYF.

This chain joins TRBV7-9 and TRBJ2-5; D not resolved. Trimming removed 5 bases from V and 3 bases from J, with 10 bases in between. Germline CDR1 SEHNR, CDR2 FQNEAQ (reference sequence). There are 13 residues in the CDR3. The DNA of the CDR3 is TGTGCCAGCAGCCGTGGCATCGAAGAGACCCAGTACTTC. Its translation: CASSRGIEETQYF.

The chain recombines TRBV19 with TRBJ2-1; D assignment may be TRBD1 or TRBD2 (5 bases each). The CDR3 has 13 residues. Germline V lookup: CDR1 LNHDA, CDR2 SQIVND (reference sequence). V lost 5 bases and J lost 12, with 17 bases in between. The CDR3 region is CASSRGTGRGQFF. The CDR3 bases are TGTGCCAGTAGTCGTGGGACCGGCCGTGGGCAGTTCTTC.

The chain links TRBV12-3 or TRBV12-4 to TRBJ1-2; D might be TRBD1 (6 bases). V was shortened by 5 bases and J by 4 bases, with 11 bases between the two germline ends. The CDR3 has 13 amino acids. CDR3 in amino acids: CASSKQGAYGYTF. The CDR3 DNA reads as TGTGCCAGCAGTAAACAGGGAGCCTATGGCTACACCTTC.

The chain joins TRBV11-2 to TRBJ2-7; the D gene is possibly TRBD1 (7 bases). V lost 0 bases to trimming and J lost 3 bases, with 12 bases between them. The CDR3 contains 15 residues. The germline CDR1 and CDR2 sequences are SGHAT and FQNNGV. CDR3 coding DNA: TGTGCCAGCAGCTTAGACTGGCAGGGGGGCTACGAGCAGTACTTC. Translated: CASSLDWQGGYEQYF.

The chain employs TRBV4-2 and TRBJ1-5; 8 nucleotides agree with TRBD1. The V segment lost 0 bases and the J segment 2 bases; nucleotides outside the gene matches: 18. CDR1 is LGHNA and CDR2 is YNFKEQ in the germline V gene. There are 21 residues in the CDR3. The DNA for the CDR3 is TGTGCCAGCAGCCAAGATCTAGGTAGGGACAGGAGGGGTTATGGCAATCAGCCCCAGCATTTT. Its translation: CASSQDLGRDRRGYGNQPQHF.

The rearrangement joins TRBV5-1 to TRBJ2-1; no definite D call. Germline CDR1 reads SGHRS; CDR2 reads YFSETQ. The ends were cut back, 0 bases at V and 6 bases at J, with 13 bases in the middle. The CDR3 is made up of 15 amino acids. CDR3 sequence reads: CASSLAGQAVNEQFF. CDR3 bases: TGCGCCAGCAGCTTGGCCGGGCAGGCGGTCAATGAGCAGTTCTTC. Filled out from reference TRBV5-1 and TRBJ2-1, the complete variable domain reads KAGVTQTPRYLIKTRGQQVTLSCSPISGHRSVSWYQQTPGQGLQFLFEYFSETQRNKGNFPGRFSGRQFSNSRSEMNVSTLELGDSALYLCASSLAGQAVNEQFFGPGTRLTVL.

The V call is TRBV28, the J call TRBJ1-1, with TRBD1 as a possible D gene (5 bases). The CDR3 consists of 15 residues. The germline V and J ends were trimmed by 3 bases and 1 base, with 12 bases remaining between them. Per germline, CDR1 MDHEN and CDR2 SYDVKM. The CDR3 nucleotides are TGTGCCAGCAGTTTTGAGGGGCCAGCGAACACTGAAGCTTTCTTT. The encoded protein is CASSFEGPANTEAFF. Looking up the rest from reference TRBV28 and TRBJ1-1 gives the full variable domain: DVKVTQSSRYLVKRTGEKVFLECVQDMDHENMFWYRQDPGLGLRLIYFSYDVKMKEKGDIPEGYSVSREKKERFSLILESASTNQTSMYLCASSFEGPANTEAFFGQGTRLTVV.

J is TRBJ2-7 and V is TRBV4-3, with D possibly TRBD2 on 5 matching bases. CDR1 LGHNA and CDR2 YSLEER come from the germline V gene. The V end was cut by 2 bases, the J end by 4 bases, with 15 bases between. The CDR3 sequence is 15 residues long. CDR3 region: CASSQSDDYPYEQYF. The CDR3 DNA sequence: TGCGCCAGCAGCCAAAGCGACGACTATCCTTACGAGCAGTACTTC.

This clonotype was seen a few times. This rearrangement joins TRBV29-1 to TRBJ1-3; maybe TRBD1 (6 bases). The germline V gene has CDR1 SQVTM and CDR2 ANQGSEA. The CDR3 contains 13 residues. V was cut by 4 bases and J by 5 bases, with 12 bases left in between. CDR3 sequence: CSVGSGTRNTIYF. The CDR3 nucleotides read TGCAGCGTTGGTTCTGGGACAAGAAACACCATATATTTT.

This chain connects TRBV12-3 or TRBV12-4 to TRBJ2-2, with a weak D call TRBD2 (6 bases). This CDR3 has 15 residues. Trimming left V 3 bases short and J 3 bases short, with 11 bases between. CDR3 DNA: TGTGCCAGCAGTTTGGTTGCGGGGTACACCGGGGAGCTGTTTTTT. This sequence encodes CASSLVAGYTGELFF.

The chain uses TRBV6-1 and TRBJ2-7; 15 nucleotides agree with TRBD2. The V segment lost 6 bases and the J segment 4 bases; nucleotides outside the gene matches: 10. This CDR3 has 17 residues. Germline V gene data show CDR1 as MNHNS and CDR2 as SASEGT. CDR3: CASRGLAGGSRPYEQYF. CDR3 nucleotides: TGTGCCAGCAGGGGACTAGCGGGAGGCTCGCGGCCTTACGAGCAGTACTTC.

The J gene is TRBJ2-4, the V gene TRBV5-1, with 9 bases matching TRBD1. Germline V gene lookup returns CDR1 SGHRS and CDR2 YFSETQ. The trim removed 4 bases at V and 1 base at J, leaving 3 bases unmatched. CDR3 length: 15 amino acids. The CDR3 protein is CASSDDRGAKNIQYF. As DNA, the CDR3 is TGCGCCAGCAGCGATGACAGGGGGGCCAAAAACATTCAGTACTTC.